Reported below is one TCR beta chain. TCRdb reprocessed the RT-PCR reads with MiXCR, giving one entry per CDR3 protein. Altogether fewer than 800,000 distinct CDR3 sequences are present, approximately 15% being singletons, with the ten largest covering around 3.3%. This CDR3 is 14 amino acids long. Germline V gene data show CDR1 as MNHNY and CDR2 as SVGAGI (reference sequence). V trimming: 6 bases; J trimming: 7 bases; junction bases outside the gene matches: 10. The chain carries TRBV6-6 and TRBJ1-1, with TRBD1 matching 8 bases. The source of this sequence is a female donor in good health, serving as a healthy control. The sequenced sample was memory CD4+ T cells from blood. The CDR3 sequence is CASRRQGSVDEAFF. For the CDR3, the DNA is TGTGCCAGCAGGAGACAGGGGTCGGTCGATGAAGCTTTCTTT.